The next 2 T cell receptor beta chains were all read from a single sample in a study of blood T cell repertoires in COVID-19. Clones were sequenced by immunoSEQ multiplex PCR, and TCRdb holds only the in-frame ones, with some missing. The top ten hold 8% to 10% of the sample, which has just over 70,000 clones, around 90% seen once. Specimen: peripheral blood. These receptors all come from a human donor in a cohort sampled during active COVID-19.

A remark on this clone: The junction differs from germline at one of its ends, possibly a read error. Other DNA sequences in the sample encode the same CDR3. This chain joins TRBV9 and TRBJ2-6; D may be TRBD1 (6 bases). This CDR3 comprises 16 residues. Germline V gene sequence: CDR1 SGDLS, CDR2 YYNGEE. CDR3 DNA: TGTGCCAGCAGCGCCGACAGGACTTCTGGGGCCAACGTCCTGACTTTT. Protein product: CASSADRTSGANVLTF.

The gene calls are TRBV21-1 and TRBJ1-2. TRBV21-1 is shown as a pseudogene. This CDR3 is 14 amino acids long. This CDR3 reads CASSNGETNYGYTF. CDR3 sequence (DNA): TGTGCCAGCAGCAATGGGGAGACTAACTATGGCTACACCTTC.